These 14 T cell receptor beta chains were all obtained from the same sample, sequenced in a study of OX40 agonist ivuxolimab in advanced cancers. Assay used: immunoSEQ multiplex PCR; TCRdb lists only in-frame clones, some missing. Of fewer than 85,000 clones listed, around 78% were seen once; the top ten hold more than 0.75%. Sequenced here: CD4+ or CD8+ T cells sorted from blood, sampled in a trial of the OX40 agonist ivuxolimab. These receptors were collected from an adult with an advanced solid tumor such as melanoma, head and neck, liver or kidney cancer.

The chain is built from TRBV29-1 and TRBJ2-3, with 7 bases lining up with TRBD2. Germline V CDR1 and CDR2: SQVTM, ANQGSEA. This CDR3 is 13 amino acids long. V was clipped by 4 bases and J by 5 bases; unmatched bases: 6. CDR3 nucleotide sequence: TGCAGCGTTGGTGGGGGGGAACAAGATACGCAGTATTTT. It encodes CSVGGGEQDTQYF.

The chain has TRBV19 and TRBJ1-4; D uncertain. V lost 2 bases and J lost 0, with 10 bases in between. This CDR3 is 16 amino acids long. Germline-derived CDR1 and CDR2 are LNHDA and SQIVND (reference sequence). CDR3 DNA sequence: TGTGCCAGTAGTATATCTACAGCGCCAACTAATGAAAAACTGTTTTTT. It is translated as CASSISTAPTNEKLFF.

In its sample, this clone was seen a few times. The chain links TRBV18 to TRBJ1-5; perhaps TRBD1 as D (5 bases). The germline V gene encodes CDR1 KGHSH and CDR2 LQKENI. V dropped 0 bases and J dropped 0 bases, with 9 bases sitting between them. CDR3 length: 16 residues. The DNA of the CDR3 is TGTGCCAGCTCACCACCTTCAGGGACTAGCAATCAGCCCCAGCATTTT. Translating gives CASSPPSGTSNQPQHF.

The V gene is TRBV5-1, the J gene TRBJ2-7, with 9 bases that match TRBD1. This CDR3 contains 14 residues. CDR1 is SGHRS and CDR2 is YFSETQ in the germline V gene. V gave up 2 bases and J gave up 4 bases; unmatched junction bases: 4. As DNA, the CDR3 is TGCGCCAGCAGCTTCGGGACAGGGAATTACGAGCAGTACTTC. Encoded protein: CASSFGTGNYEQYF.

The rearrangement uses TRBV19 and TRBJ1-1; 7 bases agree with TRBD1. Germline V CDR1 and CDR2: LNHDA, SQIVND (reference sequence). The CDR3 length is 17 residues. V lost 6 bases and J lost 1; bases outside the gene matches: 14. This CDR3 reads CASRIGRGAPRNTEAFF. Here the CDR3 DNA reads TGTGCCAGTAGAATCGGCAGGGGGGCCCCTCGGAACACTGAAGCTTTCTTT.

This clone was counted only a few times. The chain combines TRBV7-3 with TRBJ2-3; 9 bases align to TRBD2. Germline CDR1 reads SGHTA; CDR2 reads FQGTGA. V shed 4 bases and J 1 base; nucleotides not matched to a gene: 3. The CDR3 runs 15 residues. The CDR3: CASSSSSGGTDTQYF. CDR3 sequence (DNA): TGTGCCAGCAGCTCGTCTAGCGGGGGCACAGATACGCAGTATTTT.

The chain employs TRBV10-3 and TRBJ2-1; no reliable D call. The CDR3 totals 15 residues. The V end lost 4 bases, the J end lost 0 bases, and 10 bases lay between the germline ends. CDR1 and CDR2 (germline): ENHRY, SYGVKD. The CDR3: CAISVDASSYNEQFF. The CDR3 bases are TGTGCCATCAGTGTCGACGCGAGCTCCTACAATGAGCAGTTCTTC.

The chain uses TRBV9 and TRBJ2-6, with D tentatively TRBD2 (5 bases). This CDR3 region has 18 residues. Germline values: CDR1 SGDLS, CDR2 YYNGEE. The V and J ends lost 0 bases and 4 bases respectively, with 17 bases between them. CDR3: CASSVGSTARGGANVLTF. The DNA of the CDR3 is TGTGCCAGCAGCGTAGGTAGTACCGCCCGGGGAGGGGCCAACGTCCTGACTTTC.

This sequence joins TRBV27 and TRBJ1-1; the D gene is possibly TRBD1 (5 bases). The CDR3 loop spans 14 amino acids. The V and J ends lost 1 base and 4 bases respectively, with 10 bases between them. Germline CDR1 is MNHEY and CDR2 is SMNVEV (reference sequence). This chain's CDR3 is CASSLYSGGTEAFF. The CDR3 DNA is TGTGCCAGCAGTTTATATTCGGGGGGCACTGAAGCTTTCTTT.

The J gene is TRBJ1-5, the V gene TRBV5-6; 7 bases agree with TRBD1. This CDR3 comprises 18 residues. CDR1 is SGHDT, CDR2 YYEEEE, per germline. The ends lost 2 bases at V and 0 bases at J; junction bases unmatched: 11. The CDR3 sequence: CASSLQGGQPYSNQPQHF. The CDR3 coding sequence is TGTGCCAGCAGCTTACAAGGGGGACAGCCTTATAGCAATCAGCCCCAGCATTTT.

This clone was seen only once. The V gene is TRBV7-2, the J gene TRBJ2-5; 10 nucleotides match TRBD1. Germline V lookup: CDR1 SGHTA, CDR2 FQGNSA. The CDR3 loop spans 17 amino acids. V gave up 2 bases and J gave up 4 bases; unmatched junction bases: 10. CDR3 region: CASSLRGTGVSVETQYF. As DNA, the CDR3 is TGTGCCAGCAGCTTACGGGGGACAGGGGTGTCGGTAGAGACCCAGTACTTC.

The V gene is TRBV9, the J gene TRBJ1-1; D call uncertain. This CDR3 is 14 amino acids long. The germline CDR1 and CDR2 sequences are SGDLS and YYNGEE. Trimming took 4 bases from V and 1 from J, leaving 11 bases between them. For the CDR3, the DNA is TGTGCCAGCAGCACCCAGACGGAGAACACTGAAGCTTTCTTT. Encoded protein: CASSTQTENTEAFF.

V is TRBV7-2 and J is TRBJ2-5; D is ambiguous. The CDR3 runs to 14 residues. Per the germline V gene, CDR1 is SGHTA and CDR2 is FQGNSA. V lost 3 bases to trimming and J lost 1 base, with 9 bases between them. This CDR3 reads CASSFAGTQETQYF. The CDR3 DNA follows: TGTGCCAGCAGCTTCGCAGGCACCCAAGAGACCCAGTACTTC. Full variable domain (outside the CDR3, taken from reference TRBV7-2 and TRBJ2-5): GAGVSQSPSNKVTEKGKDVELRCDPISGHTALYWYRQSLGQGLEFLIYFQGNSAPDKSGLPSDRFSAERTGGSVSTLTIQRTQQEDSAVYLCASSFAGTQETQYFGPGTRLLVL.

The V and J genes are TRBV2 and TRBJ2-1; the D gene is possibly TRBD2 (6 bases). Germline loops: CDR1 SNHLY, CDR2 FYNNEI. V lost 6 bases and J lost 7, with 16 bases in between. There are 14 residues in the CDR3. The CDR3 DNA is TGTGCCAGCAGACCCAGGGAGGTGGGGAATGAGCAGTTCTTC. Amino acid sequence: CASRPREVGNEQFF.